A selection of T cell receptor beta chains follows, all from one sample in a study of blood T cell repertoires in COVID-19. TCRdb's table, derived via immunoSEQ multiplex PCR, lists solely in-frame clones and lacks some. The sample records under 150,000 clones, 80% to 90% being singletons. Sequencing input: peripheral blood. These receptor sequences come from a middle-aged man with active or convalescent COVID-19. Both conserved end residues are part of each CDR3. The D gene is left open where the match is weak. The listing skips clone size in some rows; elsewhere it reads once, few, many or a size class.

V gene	D gene	J gene	clone size	CDR3 DNA	CDR3 protein
TRBV6-5	-	TRBJ1-4	-	TGTGCCAGCAAAAAGCCTAATGAAAAACTGTTTTTT	CASKKPNEKLFF
TRBV5-6	TRBD1	TRBJ2-7	-	TGTGCCAGCAGCTTGCCGGGGACAGGGATCCGCTACGAGCAGTACTTC	CASSLPGTGIRYEQYF
TRBV30	-	TRBJ2-7	few	TGTGCCTGGAGTCCCACTAGATACGGGGACGAGCAGTACTTC	CAWSPTRYGDEQYF
TRBV6-2/TRBV6-3	TRBD1	TRBJ1-3	-	TGTGCCAGCAGTTACGACAGGGAGGTGGCTGGAAACACCATATATTTT	CASSYDREVAGNTIYF
TRBV28	-	TRBJ1-6	-	TGTGCCAGCAGCCCCACAGGAATCGGTAATTCACCCCTCCACTTT	CASSPTGIGNSPLHF
TRBV9	-	TRBJ2-1	-	TGTGCCAGCAGCGCCCCCAGTTATCGGGGAGGTAAGCAGTTCTTC	CASSAPSYRGGKQFF
TRBV29-1	TRBD2	TRBJ2-3	-	TGCAGCGTTGTTTTTAGCGGGGGCCTGGCAGATACGCAGTATTTT	CSVVFSGGLADTQYF
TRBV5-1	-	TRBJ1-6	-	TGCGCCAGCAGCTTAGGAGGGGAGATATCACCCCTCCACTTT	CASSLGGEISPLHF
TRBV10-3	-	TRBJ2-2	-	TGTGCCATCTCCCGACAGGCGGACACCGGGGAGCTGTTTTTT	CAISRQADTGELFF
TRBV19	-	TRBJ1-3	-	TGTGCCAGTAGTGTCAGACAGCAAACCTCTGGAAACACCATATATTTT	CASSVRQQTSGNTIYF
TRBV28	TRBD1	TRBJ2-6	-	TGTGCCAGCAGACACAGGGGATGGACGCCGGCCAACGTCCTGACTTTC	CASRHRGWTPANVLTF
TRBV29-1	TRBD1	TRBJ1-2	-	TGCAGCGTGGAGGACAGGGGTGGCTACACCTTC	CSVEDRGGYTF
TRBV7-9	TRBD1	TRBJ2-1	-	TGTGCCAGCAGCTTAATAGGGACAGGGCAGTTCTTC	CASSLIGTGQFF
TRBV2	-	TRBJ1-1	-	TGTGCCAGCAGGGAGCGCAGGGCGGACACTGAAGCTTTCTTT	CASRERRADTEAFF
TRBV3-1/TRBV3-2	-	TRBJ1-1	-	TGTGCCAGCAGCCCCCCCGGGGGGGCGTCAACTGAAGCTTTCTTT	CASSPPGGASTEAFF
TRBV28	-	TRBJ1-1	-	TGTGCCATCGTAGACAGTATGAACACTGAAGCTTTCTTT	CAIVDSMNTEAFF
TRBV12-3/TRBV12-4	-	TRBJ1-1	-	TGTGCCAGCAGTCACCTCGGGGATTCGGAAGCTTTCTTT	CASSHLGDSEAFF
TRBV11-2	-	TRBJ2-1	-	TGTGCCAGCAGCCACGGAGGTGGGTGGGTTACCGGCAATGAGCAGTTCTTC	CASSHGGGWVTGNEQFF
TRBV15	TRBD1	TRBJ2-3	-	TGTGCCACCAGCAGGCAATACCCGGGACAGGGCGCAGATACGCAGTATTTT	CATSRQYPGQGADTQYF
TRBV19	-	TRBJ1-5	-	TGTGCCAGTAGTATAGGAGGGGGTGGGGCAGGGCCGCAGCCCCAGCATTTT	CASSIGGGGAGPQPQHF
TRBV11-2	-	TRBJ1-1	-	TGTGCTAGCAGCTTAGGCCAGCAGGGTTTCTTT	CASSLGQQGFF
TRBV29-1	-	TRBJ2-2	-	TGCAGCGTGTCAGGTTTGGGGACTACCGGGGAGCTGTTTTTT	CSVSGLGTTGELFF
TRBV11-2	-	TRBJ1-4	-	TGTGCCAGCGCGGGGCCGTCTGCAACTAATGAAAAACTGTTTTTT	CASAGPSATNEKLFF
TRBV10-2	TRBD1	TRBJ1-5	-	TGCGCCAGCAGTGAGAACAGGGGGCGCGGTCAGCCCCAGCATTTT	CASSENRGRGQPQHF
TRBV24-1	-	TRBJ1-2	-	TGTGCCACCGGAGAAGGGGCCTATGGCTACACCTTC	CATGEGAYGYTF
TRBV7-8	-	TRBJ2-7	-	TGTGCCAGCAGCTTAGAAGTCAGGGCCTACGAGCAGTACTTC	CASSLEVRAYEQYF
TRBV5-1	TRBD1	TRBJ1-2	-	TGCGCCAGCACCCACGGACAGGAAAGTGGCTACACCTTC	CASTHGQESGYTF
TRBV9	TRBD1	TRBJ2-3	-	TGTGCCAGCAGCGAGAAGGGGGCCCTTGGCACAGATACGCAGTATTTT	CASSEKGALGTDTQYF
TRBV27	-	TRBJ1-3	-	TGTGCCAGCAGCACGAGCTCTGGAAACACCATATATTTT	CASSTSSGNTIYF
TRBV20-1	-	TRBJ1-6	-	TGCAGTGCTAGTTTGGGGAGCTCCTATAATTCACCCCTCCACTTT	CSASLGSSYNSPLHF
TRBV10-2	TRBD2	TRBJ2-1	-	TGCGCCAGCAGTGGGGGAGAAGCGGGGGCTTCGAATGAGCAGTTCTTC	CASSGGEAGASNEQFF
TRBV19	-	TRBJ1-1	-	TGTGCCAGTAGTGGGAACAGGGAGAGTATTCTCCCTGAAGCTTTCTTT	CASSGNRESILPEAFF
TRBV7-8	-	TRBJ1-1	-	TGTGCCAGCAGCCTGACGGGGAACACTGAAGCTTTCTTT	CASSLTGNTEAFF
TRBV11-2	-	TRBJ2-2	-	TGTGCCAGCAGCTCTATAGTCGGGGAGCTGTTTTTT	CASSSIVGELFF
TRBV7-6	TRBD2	TRBJ2-1	-	TGTGCCAGCAGCCCAGCGGGGGGGCCGTACAATGAGCAGTTCTTC	CASSPAGGPYNEQFF
TRBV5-1	TRBD2	TRBJ2-7	-	TGCGCCAGCAGCCGTAACCTAGCGGGAGTTCGCACCTACGAGCAGTACTTC	CASSRNLAGVRTYEQYF
TRBV3-1/TRBV3-2	TRBD2	TRBJ2-5	-	TGTGCCAGCAGCCAAGACGTTAGCGGGGCTGGAAGCCAGTACTTC	CASSQDVSGAGSQYF
TRBV5-1	-	TRBJ2-5	-	TGCGCCAGCAGCGCCGGGGGATTCGAGACCCAGTACTTC	CASSAGGFETQYF
TRBV5-6	-	TRBJ1-2	-	TGTGCCAGCAGCTTCCAGGGAAGGACGGCCTATGGCTACACCTTC	CASSFQGRTAYGYTF
TRBV28	TRBD1	TRBJ1-6	-	TGTGCCAGCAGAAACGGACAGGGGGATAATTCACCCCTCCACTTT	CASRNGQGDNSPLHF
TRBV7-7	TRBD1	TRBJ2-7	once	TGTGCCAGCAGCTTAGGGGGACAGGGTTCTGAGCAGTACTTC	CASSLGGQGSEQYF
TRBV5-1	-	TRBJ1-1	-	TGCGCCAGCAGCAAGACAGGAGACACTGAAGCTTTCTTT	CASSKTGDTEAFF
TRBV6-2/TRBV6-3	-	TRBJ1-1	-	TGTGCCAGCAGTTATCGGGGGGGACGTACTGAAGCTTTCTTT	CASSYRGGRTEAFF
TRBV3-1/TRBV3-2	TRBD2	TRBJ2-1	-	TGTGCCAGCAGTAGCGGGAGGGTATACAATGAGCAGTTCTTC	CASSSGRVYNEQFF
TRBV28	TRBD1	TRBJ1-3	-	TGTGCCAGCAGTTTGGGGGGACAGGGTGGTAAAAACACCATATATTTT	CASSLGGQGGKNTIYF
TRBV5-1	TRBD1	TRBJ1-2	-	TGCGCCAGCAGCTTAGAGGGACAGGGTCATGGCTACACCTTC	CASSLEGQGHGYTF